These 25 T cell receptor beta chains originate from one sample sequenced in a study of control samples from healthy donors and cancer patients (dated by TCRdb to the early 2020s). Library construction relied on the immunoSEQ multiplex PCR assay. Not all clones reach the TCRdb copy of this immuneACCESS table, which keeps in-frame sequences only. Checked studies attribute under half of the gap to unresolved V genes and leave the rest unexplained. Present in this sample are approximately 120,000 clones, around 89% of which were seen just once. Jointly, the top ten make up approximately 15% of the sample. Sequencing was carried out using blood. The receptor set was obtained from a woman between 50 and 59 years old in good health.

The CDR3 loop reads CASSSRTPGVYNEQFF. DNA for the CDR3: TGCGCCAGCAGTTCCCGTACCCCAGGGGTTTACAATGAGCAGTTCTTC. The rearrangement links TRBV10-1 to TRBJ2-1, with TRBD1 as a possible D gene (6 bases). The CDR3 has 16 residues. The germline V and J ends were trimmed by 5 bases and 4 bases, with 18 bases remaining between them. The germline gives CDR1 WNHNN, CDR2 SYGVQD (reference sequence).

A word on this clone: At one of its ends the junction is not consistent with the germline gene, which may arise from a read error. The DNA for the CDR3 is TGCAGCGTGGCATCCGGGACAGGGAACGCCGGGGAGCTGTTTTTT. Amino acids: CSVASGTGNAGELFF. The chain is built from TRBV29-1 and TRBJ2-2; 9 bases are shared with TRBD1. Looked up from germline, CDR1 is SQVTM and CDR2 is ANQGSEA. This CDR3 has 15 amino acids.

There are a few counts of this clone. The chain recombines TRBV4-2 with TRBJ1-5; no definite D call. CDR1 and CDR2 (germline): LGHNA, YNFKEQ. With 2 bases removed from V and 3 bases from J, the gap between germline ends came to 8 bases. This CDR3 is built from 14 residues. The CDR3: CASSQKDTNQPQHF. The CDR3 nucleotides are TGTGCCAGCAGCCAAAAAGACACCAATCAGCCCCAGCATTTT.

This clone has more than one count but fewer than ten. The chain couples TRBV19 to TRBJ1-5; maybe TRBD1 (5 bases). The V gene lost 0 bases and the J gene lost 9 bases, with 18 bases spanning the gap. Germline-derived CDR1 and CDR2 are LNHDA and SQIVND (reference sequence). This CDR3 region has 16 residues. The CDR3: CASSIEGDVGSRPQHF. The CDR3 DNA is TGTGCCAGTAGTATAGAGGGGGATGTGGGATCGCGGCCCCAGCATTTT.

V and J are TRBV19 and TRBJ2-3, with D perhaps TRBD2 (6 bases). The CDR3 is 16 residues long. Germline CDR1 reads LNHDA; CDR2 reads SQIVND (reference sequence). The V end lost 8 bases, the J end lost 1 base, and 19 bases lay between the germline ends. The CDR3 DNA is TGTGCCAGTCGCTGGGGGGTAGGCTGGGGCACAGATACGCAGTATTTT. Its protein is CASRWGVGWGTDTQYF. Using reference TRBV19 and TRBJ2-3 for the parts outside the CDR3, the full variable domain is DGGITQSPKYLFRKEGQNVTLSCEQNLNHDAMYWYRQDPGQGLRLIYYSQIVNDFQKGDIAEGYSVSREKKESFPLTVTSAQKNPTAFYLCASRWGVGWGTDTQYFGPGTRLTVL.

The chain combines TRBV27 with TRBJ1-2; D call uncertain. Trimming stripped 2 bases from V and 1 base from J, with 11 bases between. From germline, CDR1 is MNHEY and CDR2 SMNVEV (reference sequence). The CDR3 length is 15 residues. The CDR3 spells CASSLKGGGNYGYTF. The CDR3 nucleotides read TGTGCCAGCAGTTTAAAGGGTGGAGGTAACTATGGCTACACCTTC.

The V and J genes are TRBV2 and TRBJ2-7; D is perhaps TRBD2 (6 bases). The V gene's germline CDR1 is SNHLY and CDR2 FYNNEI. The CDR3 is made up of 14 amino acids. V dropped 5 bases and J dropped 1 base, with 12 bases sitting between them. DNA of the CDR3: TGTGCCAGCAGTCAGCGGGTGCAGTCCTACGAGCAGTACTTC. Residues: CASSQRVQSYEQYF. The full variable domain, with the rest looked up from reference TRBV2 and TRBJ2-7, is EPEVTQTPSHQVTQMGQEVILRCVPISNHLYFYWYRQILGQKVEFLVSFYNNEISEKSEIFDDQFSVERPDGSNFTLKIRSTKLEDSAMYFCASSQRVQSYEQYFGPGTRLTVT.

The chain combines TRBV6-2 or TRBV6-3 with TRBJ2-7, with D possibly matching TRBD2 (5 bases). The ends were cut back, 4 bases at V and 0 bases at J, with 16 bases in the middle. Germline V gene lookup returns CDR1 MNHEY and CDR2 SVGEGT. CDR3 length: 16 residues. The CDR3 loop is CASSSWPAVSSYEQYV. In DNA form, the CDR3 reads TGTGCCAGCAGTTCCTGGCCAGCGGTTAGCTCCTACGAGCAGTACGTC.

This clone was observed a single time. V usage is TRBV5-5 and J usage is TRBJ1-3; D ambiguous. CDR3 length equals 14 residues. Looked up from germline, CDR1 is SGHKS and CDR2 is YYEKEE (reference sequence). Deletions cut 2 bases from V and 1 base from J, with 7 bases between. This CDR3 reads CASSFLGSGNTIYF. In nucleotides, the CDR3 is TGTGCCAGCAGCTTCTTAGGATCTGGAAACACCATATATTTT.

This rearrangement joins TRBV24-1 to TRBJ1-1; D is unresolved. This CDR3 region has 14 residues. Germline V lookup: CDR1 KGHDR, CDR2 SFDVKD. V lost 6 bases and J lost 1, with 11 bases in between. CDR3 sequence reads: CATSSKPENTEAFF. Written as DNA, the CDR3 is TGTGCCACCAGTTCGAAACCAGAGAACACTGAAGCTTTCTTT.

The CDR3 DNA reads as TGTGCCAGCAGTGGACAGGGGGCTCTCAATCAGCCCCAGCATTTT. Protein product: CASSGQGALNQPQHF. This rearrangement joins TRBV27 to TRBJ1-5, with 11 bases fitting TRBD1. Germline V CDR1 and CDR2: MNHEY, SMNVEV (reference sequence). This CDR3 comprises 15 residues. V trimming: 5 bases; J trimming: 3 bases; junction bases outside the gene matches: 3.

The chain combines TRBV5-6 with TRBJ1-5, with TRBD1 matching over 7 bases. The CDR3 consists of 14 residues. Losses at the gene ends were 4 bases for V and 4 bases for J; bases not matched to a gene: 5. Germline V gives CDR1 SGHDT, CDR2 YYEEEE. For the CDR3, the DNA is TGTGCCAGCAGCCGGACAGGAGGGAATCAGCCCCAGCATTTT. As protein: CASSRTGGNQPQHF.

The V call is TRBV2, the J call TRBJ1-5, with D unclear. The ends were cut back, 6 bases at V and 4 bases at J, with 13 bases in the middle. The CDR3 runs to 14 residues. Germline V lookup: CDR1 SNHLY, CDR2 FYNNEI. This CDR3 is CASSGRRVNQPQHF. CDR3 in DNA: TGTGCCAGCAGCGGCAGGAGGGTGAATCAGCCCCAGCATTTT.

This sequence joins TRBV15 and TRBJ2-7; D remains unclear. CDR3 length equals 13 residues. V dropped 0 bases and J dropped 1 base, with 4 bases sitting between them. Per the germline V gene, CDR1 is LNHNV and CDR2 is YYDKDF (reference sequence). In DNA, the CDR3 is TGTGCCACCAGCAGAGATGCGTCCTACGAGCAGTACGTC. This gives the protein CATSRDASYEQYV.

The chain couples TRBV24-1 to TRBJ1-5, with a tentative D call TRBD1 (6 bases). The germline V and J ends were trimmed by 4 bases and 2 bases, with 8 bases remaining between them. Germline V gene sequence: CDR1 KGHDR, CDR2 SFDVKD. The CDR3 covers 14 residues. The DNA of the CDR3 is TGTGCCACCAGTGAACAGGGTGGCAATCAGCCCCAGCATTTT. It is translated as CATSEQGGNQPQHF.

The rearrangement joins TRBV11-1 to TRBJ2-2; unclear D gene. The CDR3 loop spans 12 amino acids. Germline assignment: CDR1 SGHAT and CDR2 FQDESV (reference sequence). V was cut by 1 base and J by 6 bases, with 3 bases left in between. CDR3 bases: TGTGCCAGCAGCTTAGGGGCCGGGGAGCTGTTTTTT. Protein: CASSLGAGELFF.

This chain links TRBV6-1 with TRBJ1-4; 7 bases align to TRBD1. Germline loops: CDR1 MNHNS, CDR2 SASEGT. CDR3 length equals 17 residues. V shed 0 bases, J shed 7 bases, and the junction held 11 bases outside the gene matches. CDR3 bases: TGTGCCAGCAGTGAAGCCAACCACAGGGGTTGGAGTGAAAAACTGTTTTTT. Translating it yields CASSEANHRGWSEKLFF.

This rearrangement joins TRBV30 to TRBJ1-1; D gene unclear. Deletions cut 8 bases from V and 1 base from J, with 8 bases between. The CDR3 runs 11 residues. Germline V gene lookup returns CDR1 GTSNPN and CDR2 SVGIG (reference sequence). The CDR3 loop reads CAEGKNTEAFF. The CDR3 DNA reads as TGTGCCGAAGGGAAGAACACTGAAGCTTTCTTT.

The chain recombines TRBV7-3 with TRBJ2-2; TRBD2 agrees at 8 bases. The CDR3 totals 16 residues. CDR1 and CDR2 (germline): SGHTA, FQGTGA. Germline trimming cut 1 base from V and 3 bases from J; bases unmatched to any gene: 4. CDR3 sequence (DNA): TGTGCCAGCAGCTTAAGTCCAGCGGGAGACACCGGGGAGCTGTTTTTT. It yields the protein CASSLSPAGDTGELFF. The full variable domain, in which reference TRBV7-3 and TRBJ2-2 provide the parts outside the CDR3, is GAGVSQTPSNKVTEKGKYVELRCDPISGHTALYWYRQSLGQGPEFLIYFQGTGAADDSGLPNDRFFAVRPEGSVSTLKIQRTERGDSAVYLCASSLSPAGDTGELFFGEGSRLTVL.

The rearrangement uses TRBV18 and TRBJ1-4; a possible D gene is TRBD1 (6 bases). V shed 1 base and J shed 8 bases, with 11 bases lying between them. The CDR3 covers 14 residues. Germline CDR1 is KGHSH and CDR2 is LQKENI. The CDR3 DNA sequence: TGTGCCAGCTCACCACAGGGGGTGTGGGAAAAACTGTTTTTT. Protein product: CASSPQGVWEKLFF.

The chain carries TRBV7-9 and TRBJ2-5, with 7 bases matching TRBD2. The germline gives CDR1 SEHNR, CDR2 FQNEAQ (reference sequence). The junction had 15 bases not matched to a gene; V was cut back by 0 bases and J by 2 bases. This CDR3 region has 19 residues. The CDR3 loop is CASSLAWGLPNSPQETQYF. The DNA of the CDR3 is TGTGCCAGCAGCTTAGCGTGGGGACTACCGAACTCACCGCAAGAGACCCAGTACTTC.

This sequence joins TRBV4-1 and TRBJ2-3, with a tentative D call TRBD2 (7 bases). The germline V gene encodes CDR1 MGHRA and CDR2 YSYEKL. This CDR3 region has 17 residues. V gave up 0 bases and J gave up 2 bases, with 15 bases separating them. The CDR3 nucleotides are TGCGCCAGCAGCCAAGATCCAGGCGGGGGCCCCACAGATACGCAGTATTTT. Translation gives CASSQDPGGGPTDTQYF.

The chain links TRBV18 to TRBJ2-7, with 9 positions matching TRBD2. Germline V gene lookup returns CDR1 KGHSH and CDR2 LQKENI. The CDR3 is 17 residues long. J was trimmed by 0 bases and V by 2 bases; bases with no gene match: 8. The CDR3 coding sequence is TGTGCCAGCTCACCATCTGCGGGGGGGGCCTCCTCCTACGAGCAGTACTTC. It translates to CASSPSAGGASSYEQYF. The complete variable domain, with remaining parts taken from reference TRBV18 and TRBJ2-7, reads NAGVMQNPRHLVRRRGQEARLRCSPMKGHSHVYWYRQLPEEGLKFMVYLQKENIIDESGMPKERFSAEFPKEGPSILRIQQVVRGDSAAYFCASSPSAGGASSYEQYFGPGTRLTVT.

The V gene is TRBV19, the J gene TRBJ2-1, with D perhaps TRBD2 (5 bases). V lost 4 bases, J lost 3 bases, and 19 bases lay in between. The CDR3 spans 17 residues. The germline CDR1 and CDR2 sequences are LNHDA and SQIVND (reference sequence). The CDR3 sequence: CASSTRWAGLDYNEQFF. The CDR3 coding sequence is TGTGCCAGTAGTACCCGCTGGGCGGGCCTCGACTACAATGAGCAGTTCTTC. Full variable domain (outside the CDR3, taken from reference TRBV19 and TRBJ2-1): DGGITQSPKYLFRKEGQNVTLSCEQNLNHDAMYWYRQDPGQGLRLIYYSQIVNDFQKGDIAEGYSVSREKKESFPLTVTSAQKNPTAFYLCASSTRWAGLDYNEQFFGPGTRLTVL.

The chain employs TRBV13 and TRBJ2-1, with 12 bases identical to TRBD2. V lost 5 bases to trimming and J lost 5 bases; unmatched junction nucleotides: 13. From germline, CDR1 is PRHDT and CDR2 FYEKMQ (reference sequence). This CDR3 is built from 18 residues. The CDR3 DNA follows: TGTGCCAGCAGCCCCGTTCCAGGACTAGCGGGATTCCACAATGAGCAGTTCTTC. Translating gives CASSPVPGLAGFHNEQFF.